This record covers a single T cell receptor beta chain. Its antigen remains unknown. The J segment lost 7 bases and the V segment lost 0 bases, leaving 10 bases of the junction unmatched. The CDR3 length is 17 residues. CDR1 and CDR2 (germline): MGHRA, YSYEKL. Every TCR beta cDNA library bore unique molecular identifiers. A population of roughly 0.9 to 11 million T cells gave rise to about half a million cDNA molecules. Via MiXCR, TCRdb re-called the PCR reads, giving one row per CDR3 protein. The data show roughly 620,000 distinct CDR3 sequences, about 40% seen once. This sample is drawn from a study of post-analysis software for immune sequencing data. Study-wide context: Multiple sclerosis in the patients followed relapsing-remitting, secondary progressive and progressive-relapsing courses. Study conclusions and caveats: When compared against controls, multiple sclerosis patients showed significantly lower normalized Chao1 diversity. Relative to controls, patients had a few TRBV segments at higher frequency, with TRBV5-6, TRBV5-1 and TRBV20-1 among these.

The receptor was isolated from a girl aged 5 to 17 with multiple sclerosis. The V gene is TRBV4-1, the J gene TRBJ2-2; 8 bases map to TRBD1. The sequencing sample was made of blood. CDR3 amino acids: CASSQDNQGARNGELFF. The DNA for the CDR3 is TGCGCCAGCAGCCAAGATAACCAGGGGGCGCGGAACGGGGAGCTGTTTTTT.